Listed below are T cell receptor beta chains from one sample, sequenced in a study of T cell responses to AZD1222 COVID-19 vaccine. Some clones are missing from TCRdb's copy, which holds only in-frame ones; the method was immunoSEQ multiplex PCR. Among 96,000 or so clones listed, approximately 90% were seen once. The specimen comprised peripheral blood, sampled on day 0 of AZD1222 vaccination. Receptor source: an adult in good health. CDR3s include the opening cysteine and the closing phenylalanine or tryptophan. D genes are given only for firm matches.

d_gene,v_gene,j_gene,CDR3aa
-,TRBV11-2,TRBJ1-2,CASSLKRNPGAANYGYTF
TRBD1,TRBV28,TRBJ2-7,CASSPSGTGEYEQYF
TRBD1,TRBV2,TRBJ2-2,CASSTGQGSGELFF
-,TRBV28,TRBJ1-5,CASSLPRPNQPQHF
-,TRBV5-6,TRBJ1-1,CASSLGWGLNTEAFF
-,TRBV11-2,TRBJ1-1,CASSLVSRLTNTEAFF
TRBD1,TRBV5-6,TRBJ2-6,CASSEHNRDRVFGANVLTF
-,TRBV5-1,TRBJ2-2,CASSSVLVGKPGELFF
-,TRBV20-1,TRBJ2-7,CSASLGRGYEQYF
-,TRBV5-1,TRBJ2-1,CASSLSGAQFNEQFF
-,TRBV28,TRBJ1-2,CASSLPEIYQHGYGYTF
-,TRBV5-1,TRBJ2-5,CASSTQETQYF
TRBD1,TRBV5-1,TRBJ1-1,CASSFEAGQMNTEAFF
TRBD1,TRBV30,TRBJ1-1,CAWSVTGGHTEAFF
TRBD1,TRBV30,TRBJ1-2,CAWSPRTGGYGYTF
-,TRBV3-1/TRBV3-2,TRBJ1-3,CASSHGTGNTIYF
-,TRBV12-3/TRBV12-4,TRBJ1-4,CASSFGQGEKLFF
TRBD1,TRBV2,TRBJ1-5,CASSARTGGSNQPQHF
TRBD2,TRBV19,TRBJ2-2,CASSIRLALHRDPNTGELFF
TRBD2,TRBV5-1,TRBJ2-1,CASSLALTSGGTNEQFF
TRBD2,TRBV5-1,TRBJ2-1,CASSLIAGSYNEQFF
TRBD1,TRBV2,TRBJ1-2,CASSAGTGSLDGYTF
TRBD1,TRBV10-2,TRBJ1-5,CAGLQGRRNQPQHF
-,TRBV5-1,TRBJ2-7,CASSLFEGAEQYF
-,TRBV30,TRBJ2-3,CAWSVATFTDTQYF
-,TRBV28,TRBJ1-5,CASSSPAADYSNQPQHF
-,TRBV11-2,TRBJ1-2,CASSLGVVVSPNYGYTF
-,TRBV5-1,TRBJ1-3,CASSLAGWTSTVSGNTIYF
-,TRBV28,TRBJ2-7,CASTLGRGPTYEQYF
-,TRBV9,TRBJ2-5,CASSETGGGEAETQYF
TRBD1,TRBV7-2,TRBJ1-2,CASSFDETGWDNYGYTF
TRBD1,TRBV29-1,TRBJ1-2,CSVKNDRGSYGYTF
-,TRBV11-1,TRBJ1-2,CASSLPRGLGYTF
-,TRBV21-1,TRBJ2-1,CASSNRGSGGGFNEQFF
-,TRBV14,TRBJ2-5,CASSRLGQQETQYF
-,TRBV7-8,TRBJ1-5,CASSRGPNQPQHF
-,TRBV6-2/TRBV6-3,TRBJ2-7,CASSSYRSTGSYEQYF
-,TRBV2,TRBJ1-5,CASSDGRNQPQHF
-,TRBV5-5,TRBJ1-1,CASSSGHTEAFF
-,TRBV6-2/TRBV6-3,TRBJ2-1,CASSYSRGGDYNEQFF
-,TRBV6-2/TRBV6-3,TRBJ1-2,CASSPGQNYGYTF
-,TRBV30,TRBJ2-7,CASKNGRDYEQYF
TRBD1,TRBV3-1/TRBV3-2,TRBJ1-2,CASSQDNRTRTGTFSGYTF
-,TRBV27,TRBJ2-7,CASSLGLLGSYEQYF
-,TRBV10-3,TRBJ1-4,CAISESLTLTGEKLFF
-,TRBV5-4,TRBJ1-2,CASKTWSLGPSTSNYGYTF
-,TRBV4-1,TRBJ1-2,CASSQDLRASLIF
-,TRBV4-2,TRBJ1-4,CASSQAYSLRGEKLFF
TRBD2,TRBV10-3,TRBJ2-5,CAISDSTRTSGGSGTQYF
-,TRBV7-9,TRBJ1-1,CASSLEVAANTEAFF
-,TRBV5-4,TRBJ2-7,CASSFSPPYEQYF
TRBD1,TRBV24-1,TRBJ2-7,CATSETGAYEQYF
-,TRBV9,TRBJ2-7,CASSVSWDKAYEQYF
TRBD1,TRBV24-1,TRBJ1-5,CATSDRRTGSNQPQHF
-,TRBV27,TRBJ2-3,CASSFRRPSTDTQYF
-,TRBV18,TRBJ1-2,CASSVDGNYGYTF
TRBD1,TRBV7-2,TRBJ2-5,CASSWAGGETQYF
TRBD1,TRBV2,TRBJ1-2,CASSERGRGYTF